This TCR beta chain was profiled in a study of blood T cells in healthy people across ages. Per sample, at least 5 micrograms of total RNA were extracted. The CDR3 extends over 14 amino acids. Trimming at V came to 1 base and at J to 6 bases, leaving 4 bases not matched to a gene. Study observations and caveats: Observed TCR beta diversity showed a strong correlation with the percentage of naive T cells as measured by flow cytometry.

Combining a sample-barcoded 5' primer with a J-beta primer mix, a second PCR ran for roughly 6 to 12 cycles. With 12 random nucleotides, a template-switch adaptor tagged each individual cDNA molecule. TCRdb analysed the 5' RACE reads with MiXCR anew, one entry per CDR3 protein. The sample has 600,000 or so distinct CDR3 sequences; around 21% are singletons. This clonotype came up a few times. Its antigen is currently unknown. The clonotype originates from a man between 65 and 80 years old in good health. Sequencing was done on a sample of blood. The chain carries TRBV12-3 or TRBV12-4 and TRBJ2-5, with 8 bases aligning to TRBD1. CDR3 sequence (DNA): TGTGCCAGCAGTTTAGTGGACAGGGAGAAGACCCAGTACTTC. Protein: CASSLVDREKTQYF.